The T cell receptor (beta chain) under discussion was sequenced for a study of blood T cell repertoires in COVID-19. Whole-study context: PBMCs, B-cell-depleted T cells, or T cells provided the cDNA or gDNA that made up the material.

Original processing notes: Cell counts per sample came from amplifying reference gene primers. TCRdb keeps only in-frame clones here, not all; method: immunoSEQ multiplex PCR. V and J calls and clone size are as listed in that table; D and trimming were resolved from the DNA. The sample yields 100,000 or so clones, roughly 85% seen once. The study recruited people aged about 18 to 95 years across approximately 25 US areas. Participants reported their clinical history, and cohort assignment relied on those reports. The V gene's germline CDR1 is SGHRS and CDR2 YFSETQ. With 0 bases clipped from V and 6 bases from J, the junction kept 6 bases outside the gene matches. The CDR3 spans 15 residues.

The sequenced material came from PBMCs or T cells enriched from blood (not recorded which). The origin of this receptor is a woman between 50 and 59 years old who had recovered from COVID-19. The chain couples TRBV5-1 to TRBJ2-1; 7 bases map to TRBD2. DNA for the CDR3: TGCGCCAGCAGCTTGGACTCTGGCGGGGGCAATGAGCAGTTCTTC. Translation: CASSLDSGGGNEQFF.